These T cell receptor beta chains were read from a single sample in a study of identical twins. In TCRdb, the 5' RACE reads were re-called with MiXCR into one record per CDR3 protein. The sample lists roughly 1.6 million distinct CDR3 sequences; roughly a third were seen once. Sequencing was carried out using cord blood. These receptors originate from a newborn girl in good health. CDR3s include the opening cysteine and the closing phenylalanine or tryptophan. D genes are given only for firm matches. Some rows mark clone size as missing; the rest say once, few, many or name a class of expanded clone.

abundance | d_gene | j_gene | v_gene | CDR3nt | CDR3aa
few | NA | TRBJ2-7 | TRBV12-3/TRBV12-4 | TGTGCCAGCAGTTTGTTAGGGGGGTACGTTCAGTACTTC | CASSLLGGYVQYF
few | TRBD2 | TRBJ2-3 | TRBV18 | TGTGCCAGCTCACCAATCCTAGCGGGAGGGCGCACAGATACGCAGTATTTT | CASSPILAGGRTDTQYF
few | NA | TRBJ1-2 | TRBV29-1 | TGCAGCGTTGAAGAATCCGACTATGGCTACACCTTC | CSVEESDYGYTF
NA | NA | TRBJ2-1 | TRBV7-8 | TGTGCCAGCAGCTTAGCGCGGGCCTCCTACAATGAGCAGTTCTTC | CASSLARASYNEQFF
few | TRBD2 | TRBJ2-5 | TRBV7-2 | TGTGCCAGCAGCCCCTGGACTAGCGGGAGTGAGACCCAGTACTTC | CASSPWTSGSETQYF
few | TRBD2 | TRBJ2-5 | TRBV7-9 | TGTGCCAGCAGCTTACTCGGGGGGTTTGAAGAGACCCAGTACTTC | CASSLLGGFEETQYF
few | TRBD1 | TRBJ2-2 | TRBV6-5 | TGTGCCAGCAGTTACGGACAGGGGGCATTCGGGGGCACCGGGGAGCTGTTTTTT | CASSYGQGAFGGTGELFF
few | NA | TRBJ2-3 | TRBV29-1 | TGCAGCGTTGGCTCAGTAAATACAGATACGCAGTATTTT | CSVGSVNTDTQYF
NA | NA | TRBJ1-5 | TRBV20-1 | TGCAGTGCTAGAGATGGCGTGGTCAGACAGCCCCAGCATTTT | CSARDGVVRQPQHF
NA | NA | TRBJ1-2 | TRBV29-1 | TGCAGCGTTGAAGGGACAGTAAGAGCTAACTATGGCTACACCTTC | CSVEGTVRANYGYTF
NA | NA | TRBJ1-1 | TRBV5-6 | TGTGCCAGCAGCCATTACTTCACTGAAGCTTTCTTT | CASSHYFTEAFF
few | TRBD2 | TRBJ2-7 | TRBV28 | TGTGCCAGCAGTTTGTTGGTTAGCGTCGGGGGGGAGCAGTACTTC | CASSLLVSVGGEQYF
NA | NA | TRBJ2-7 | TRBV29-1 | TGCAGCGTTGTAGGGGTTCAGCAGTACTTC | CSVVGVQQYF
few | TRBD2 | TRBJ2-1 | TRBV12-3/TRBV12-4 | TGTGCCAGCAGTAAAATAGCGGGGGGGACTTACAATGAGCAGTTCTTC | CASSKIAGGTYNEQFF
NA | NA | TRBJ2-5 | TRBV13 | TGTGCCAGCAGCGACGGGACTGAAGAGACCCAGTACTTC | CASSDGTEETQYF
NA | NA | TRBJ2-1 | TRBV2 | TGTGCCAGCAGTGACTCGCGGCCCTACAATGAGCAGTTCTTC | CASSDSRPYNEQFF